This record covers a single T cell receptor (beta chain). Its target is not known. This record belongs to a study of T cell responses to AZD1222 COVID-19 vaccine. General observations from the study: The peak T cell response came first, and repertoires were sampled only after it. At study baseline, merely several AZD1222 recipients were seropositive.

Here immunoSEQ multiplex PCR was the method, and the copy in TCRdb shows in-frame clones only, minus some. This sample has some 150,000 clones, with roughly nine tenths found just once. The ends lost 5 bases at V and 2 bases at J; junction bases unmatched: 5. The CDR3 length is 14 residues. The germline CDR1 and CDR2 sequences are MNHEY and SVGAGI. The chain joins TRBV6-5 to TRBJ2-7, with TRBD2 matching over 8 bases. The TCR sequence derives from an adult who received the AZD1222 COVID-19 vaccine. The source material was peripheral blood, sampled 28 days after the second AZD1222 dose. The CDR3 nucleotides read TGTGCCAGCAGTCCCCGGGAGGGACCCTACGAGCAGTACTTC. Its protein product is CASSPREGPYEQYF.